The sequence of this T cell receptor beta chain was determined in a study of shared clonotypes between healthy human individuals. DNA at 200 ng, around 30,000 T cell genomes, went into sorted-subset replicate PCRs. Data came from immunoSEQ multiplex PCR; TCRdb stores just in-frame clones and leaves some out. The sample has fewer than 1.8 million clones, 98% seen once. V gave up 1 base and J gave up 1 base; unmatched junction bases: 3. The CDR3 runs 16 residues. Germline V gives CDR1 SGDLS, CDR2 YYNGEE. The sequencing sample was made of naive CD4+ T cells sorted from blood. As to subset: CD45RA+ positively selected. This TCR was sampled from a man aged 25 to 40 in good health. This chain uses TRBV9 with TRBJ2-1; 9 bases match TRBD2. CDR3: CASSVLAGASYNEQFF. The CDR3 nucleotides read TGTGCCAGCAGCGTATTAGCGGGAGCGTCCTACAATGAGCAGTTCTTC. Based on the CDR3 plus reference TRBV9 and TRBJ2-1, the full variable domain is DSGVTQTPKHLITATGQRVTLRCSPRSGDLSVYWYQQSLDQGLQFLIQYYNGEERAKGNILERFSAQQFPDLHSELNLSSLELGDSALYFCASSVLAGASYNEQFFGPGTRLTVL.